The 27 T cell receptor beta chains given below trace back to one sample, sequenced in a study of Graves' ophthalmopathy and Graves' hyperthyroidism. Beta-chain TCR CDR3 regions were amplified from RNA transcripts. Second-round multiplex PCR came after first-round RT-PCR with HTBI primers. A single record per CDR3 protein comes from TCRdb applying MiXCR to the multiplex PCR reads. This table has about 660,000 distinct CDR3 sequences, more than 40% appearing once. The sequenced sample consisted of peripheral blood. Source of these receptors: an adult man with Graves' ophthalmopathy.

This clonotype has a count of ten or more. V and J are TRBV15 and TRBJ1-2, with a possible D match to TRBD1 (6 bases). V was shortened by 5 bases and J by 5 bases, with 12 bases between the two germline ends. From germline, CDR1 is LNHNV and CDR2 YYDKDF (reference sequence). The CDR3 is 13 amino acids. CDR3 loop: CATSATGLYGYTF. CDR3 bases: TGTGCCACCAGCGCGACAGGTCTATATGGCTACACCTTC.

About this clonotype: This clone may be a read error of a much larger clone one base away. This chain connects TRBV7-9 to TRBJ2-7, with D perhaps being TRBD1 or TRBD2 (7 bases each). Germline assignment: CDR1 SEHNR and CDR2 FQNEAQ (reference sequence). There are 13 residues in the CDR3. CDR3 nucleotides: TGTGTCAGCAGCGACAGGGACTACCACGAGCAGTACTTC. Its protein product is CVSSDRDYHEQYF.

This chain links TRBV2 with TRBJ1-1; D is undetermined. Trimming cost V 10 bases and J 2 bases, with 11 bases left between them. The CDR3 contains 12 residues. Germline values: CDR1 SNHLY, CDR2 FYNNEI. Here the CDR3 DNA reads TGTGCCATGAATCGGACTAACACTGAAGCTTTCTTT. Residues: CAMNRTNTEAFF.

This clonotype was detected once. A much larger clonotype is one base distant, so this may be a read error. This chain uses TRBV24-1 with TRBJ2-5; TRBD2 matches at 11 bases. The CDR3 extends over 15 amino acids. Looked up from germline, CDR1 is KGHDR and CDR2 is SFDVKD. The DNA for the CDR3 is TGTGCCAGCAGTTTAGTCATAGCGGGGGGGGAGACCCAGTACTTC. Encoded protein: CASSLVIAGGETQYF.

The V call is TRBV12-3 or TRBV12-4, the J call TRBJ1-3; D unresolved. Trimming took 2 bases from V and 0 from J, leaving 8 bases between them. The CDR3 length is 15 residues. In nucleotides, the CDR3 is TGTGCCAGCAGTTTATCGCCAGTCTCTGGAAACACCATATATTTT. Translation: CASSLSPVSGNTIYF.

This clonotype has at least ten counts. V gene TRBV20-1 combines with J gene TRBJ1-5; 8 bases fit TRBD1. This CDR3 spans 14 amino acids. After removal of 3 bases from V and 9 bases from J, the junction contained 10 bases not matched to a gene. Germline V gene data show CDR1 as DFQATT and CDR2 as SNEGSKA (reference sequence). The CDR3 protein is CSASGRQGSRPQHF. The CDR3 nucleotides read TGCAGTGCTAGCGGACGACAGGGGAGTCGGCCCCAGCATTTT.

The V and J genes are TRBV10-3 and TRBJ1-4; D might be TRBD1 (5 bases). Trimming removed 10 bases from V and 6 bases from J, with 18 bases in between. Germline V gene lookup returns CDR1 ENHRY and CDR2 SYGVKD. This CDR3 is built from 14 residues. The CDR3 DNA reads as TGTGCCAGCTCCCAAGGGGCCTCATATGAAAAACTGTTTTTT. It codes for CASSQGASYEKLFF.

This clonotype has a count of ten or more. J is TRBJ1-2 and V is TRBV12-3 or TRBV12-4; no reliable D call. The V and J ends lost 4 bases and 5 bases respectively, with 8 bases between them. CDR3 length: 12 amino acids. The DNA for the CDR3 is TGTGCCAGCAGTTGGGTAGGGTATGGCTACACCTTC. Translating it yields CASSWVGYGYTF.

The genes are TRBV12-5 and TRBJ1-1; D remains unclear. The CDR3 totals 12 residues. Germline CDR1 is LGHNT and CDR2 is FRNRAP. The germline V and J ends were trimmed by 3 bases and 1 base, with 3 bases remaining between them. The CDR3 DNA is TGTGCTAGTGGTTTTCGGAACACTGAAGCTTTCTTT. Amino acid sequence: CASGFRNTEAFF. The whole variable domain, remainder taken from reference TRBV12-5 and TRBJ1-1, is DARVTQTPRHKVTEMGQEVTMRCQPILGHNTVFWYRQTMMQGLELLAYFRNRAPLDDSGMPKDRFSAEMPDATLATLKIQPSEPRDSAVYFCASGFRNTEAFFGQGTRLTVV.

Concerning this clonotype: Compared with germline, one end of the junction differs, possibly owing to a read error. The genes are TRBV10-1 and TRBJ2-5; no clear D. The CDR3 extends over 13 amino acids. CDR1 WNHNN and CDR2 SYGVQD come from the germline V gene (reference sequence). As DNA, the CDR3 is TGTGCCAGCTCCCGCTCAGAGGTCGAGACCCAGTACTTC. Amino acid sequence: CASSRSEVETQYF.

This clonotype was found many times. The chain has TRBV2 and TRBJ1-4, with TRBD1 matching over 9 bases. CDR1 is SNHLY, CDR2 FYNNEI, per germline. Trimming at V came to 6 bases and at J to 8 bases, leaving 7 bases not matched to a gene. The length of the CDR3 is 14 residues. Here the CDR3 reads CASRTQGAWEKLFF. The CDR3 DNA follows: TGTGCCAGCAGGACACAGGGGGCTTGGGAAAAACTGTTTTTT.

A word on this clonotype: This may be a read error: a much more frequent sequence differs by one nucleotide. The CDR3 reads CASSLGQSPQPQHF. CDR3 DNA sequence: TGTGCCAGCAGTTTAGGGCAATCCCCTCAGCCCCAGCATTTT. This rearrangement joins TRBV2 to TRBJ1-5; D gene uncertain. Germline V gives CDR1 SNHLY, CDR2 FYNNEI. V was pared by 5 bases and J by 6 bases, with 14 bases between. The length of the CDR3 is 14 residues. The full variable domain, with the rest looked up from reference TRBV2 and TRBJ1-5, is EPEVTQTPSHQVTQMGQEVILRCVPISNHLYFYWYRQILGQKVEFLVSFYNNEISEKSEIFDDQFSVERPDGSNFTLKIRSTKLEDSAMYFCASSLGQSPQPQHFGDGTRLSIL.

This clonotype appeared many times. The chain joins TRBV29-1 to TRBJ1-1, with 9 nucleotides matching TRBD1. J lost 7 bases, V lost 7 bases, and 7 bases had no gene match. Germline V gene sequence: CDR1 SQVTM, CDR2 ANQGSEA. The CDR3 totals 12 residues. CDR3 DNA sequence: TGCAGCGGTGGACAGGGGACTTTTGAAGCTTTCTTT. Translation: CSGGQGTFEAFF.

Comments on this clonotype: This may be a read error: a much more frequent sequence differs by one nucleotide. This chain links TRBV12-3 or TRBV12-4 with TRBJ1-2, with TRBD1 as a possible D gene (6 bases). The CDR3 contains 17 residues. CDR3 DNA sequence: TGTGCCATTTCGCAGGGGAGCTATCATACATCGCACTATGGCTACGCCTTC. Protein: CAISQGSYHTSHYGYAF.

This clonotype came up a few times. The V call is TRBV12-5, the J call TRBJ1-4, with D maybe TRBD1 (5 bases). V was pared by 2 bases and J by 4 bases, with 11 bases between. Germline CDR1 reads LGHNT; CDR2 reads FRNRAP. This CDR3 has 15 amino acids. CDR3 amino acids: CASGLLWGDNEKLFF. The CDR3 coding sequence is TGTGCTAGTGGTTTGTTATGGGGGGATAATGAAAAACTGTTTTTT.

V and J are TRBV19 and TRBJ2-7; weak D call: TRBD1 (6 bases). Germline V gene lookup returns CDR1 LNHDA and CDR2 SQIVND (reference sequence). The CDR3 runs to 14 residues. The ends were cut back, 6 bases at V and 1 base at J, with 13 bases in the middle. This CDR3 reads CASSGTTRSYEQYF. CDR3 DNA sequence: TGTGCCAGTAGCGGGACAACTAGGTCCTACGAGCAGTACTTC.

Remarks on this clonotype: Being one base from a much bigger clone, this may be a read error. This chain connects TRBV5-6 to TRBJ1-5; D unclear. This CDR3 region has 12 residues. Germline values: CDR1 SGHDT, CDR2 YYEEEE. CDR3 region: CASSVNSQSQHF. In nucleotides, the CDR3 is TGTGCCAGCAGCGTCAACAGTCAGTCCCAGCATTTT.

Ten or more counts support this clonotype. The chain is built from TRBV29-1 and TRBJ1-1, with D unresolved. The CDR3 is made up of 13 amino acids. Trimming removed 5 bases at V and 1 base at J, with 11 bases between. Germline loops: CDR1 SQVTM, CDR2 ANQGSEA. DNA of the CDR3: TGCAGCGTTCTTGGGAGAGCGAACACTGAAGCTTTCTTT. Translated: CSVLGRANTEAFF.

The table lists this clonotype with many counts. The chain joins TRBV14 to TRBJ1-1; no definite D call. CDR3 size: 13 residues. The V gene's germline CDR1 is SGHDN and CDR2 FVKESK. Trimming removed 3 bases from V and 1 base from J, with 6 bases in between. The CDR3 coding sequence is TGTGCCAGCAGCCAGGAGAAGAACACTGAAGCTTTCTTT. This translates into CASSQEKNTEAFF.

This clonotype came up many times. The CDR3 loop reads CASSTGPLNYGYTF. CDR3 DNA: TGCGCCAGCAGCACCGGTCCACTTAACTATGGCTACACCTTC. The chain couples TRBV4-3 to TRBJ1-2, with no clear D. Per the germline V gene, CDR1 is LGHNA and CDR2 is YSLEER. CDR3 size: 14 residues. V gave up 5 bases and J gave up 1 base, with 11 bases separating them.

Note on this clonotype: One base away lies a much larger clone, so this may be a sequencing read error. This chain uses TRBV10-3 with TRBJ2-3, with 7 bases identical to TRBD2. This CDR3 has 15 residues. Germline V gene data show CDR1 as ENHRY and CDR2 as SYGVKD. As DNA, the CDR3 is TGTGCCATCAGTGGTGGAGGAGCGGGAACAGATACGCGGTATTTT. Translating it yields CAISGGGAGTDTRYF.

Turning to this clonotype: Just one base apart from a much larger clone, this may be a read error. The chain couples TRBV19 to TRBJ2-7; D is unresolved. CDR3 length: 15 residues. From germline, CDR1 is LNHDA and CDR2 SQIVND (reference sequence). V gave up 4 bases and J gave up 6 bases, with 19 bases separating them. The CDR3 is CASSTQRPPEREQYF. The CDR3 nucleotides are TGTGCCAGTAGTACGCAACGGCCTCCCGAGCGCGAGCAGTACTTC.

A remark on this clonotype: Possible read error: a much larger clone is one base away. V and J are TRBV7-2 and TRBJ2-7; D tentatively fits TRBD1 or TRBD2 (5 bases each). The CDR3 runs to 16 residues. The V gene's germline CDR1 is SGHTA and CDR2 FQGNSA. V was shortened by 8 bases and J by 1 base, with 21 bases between the two germline ends. The CDR3 DNA is TGTGCCAGCTGCCCAGGGACCGGCAGGTCGTCCTACGAGCAGTACTTC. Translating it yields CASCPGTGRSSYEQYF. The whole variable domain, remainder taken from reference TRBV7-2 and TRBJ2-7, is GAGVSQSPSNKVTEKGKDVELRCDPISGHTALYWYRQSLGQGLEFLIYFQGNSAPDKSGLPSDRFSAERTGGSVSTLTIQRTQQEDSAVYLCASCPGTGRSSYEQYFGPGTRLTVT.

This chain joins TRBV9 and TRBJ1-4, with D hard to call. The CDR3 is 18 residues long. In germline, CDR1 is SGDLS, CDR2 YYNGEE. V was clipped by 0 bases and J by 0 bases, with 15 bases between them. Written as DNA, the CDR3 is TGTGCCAGCAGCGTAGGCTGGGAGGGCACTGCAACTAATGAAAAACTGTTTTTT. The encoded protein is CASSVGWEGTATNEKLFF.

The gene calls are TRBV20-1 and TRBJ2-3; 9 nucleotides align to TRBD2. CDR1 DFQATT and CDR2 SNEGSKA come from the germline V gene (reference sequence). The trim removed 4 bases at V and 6 bases at J, leaving 14 bases unmatched. The CDR3 length is 16 residues. This CDR3 reads CSATPSSGGRGDTQYF. The CDR3 region has the DNA TGCAGTGCTACCCCCTCGAGCGGGGGGAGGGGGGATACGCAGTATTTT.

This clonotype was counted at least ten times. The chain is built from TRBV4-1 and TRBJ1-5; 8 bases line up with TRBD1. Trimming at V came to 1 base and at J to 9 bases, leaving 5 bases not matched to a gene. The length of the CDR3 is 14 residues. Germline lookup yields CDR1 MGHRA and CDR2 YSYEKL. The CDR3 region has the DNA TGCGCCAGCAGCCAAGCCCAGGGGGCCGGGCCCCAGCATTTT. Protein sequence: CASSQAQGAGPQHF.

This chain joins TRBV11-2 and TRBJ2-7; D unclear. CDR1 is SGHAT, CDR2 FQNNGV, per germline. V lost 1 base and J 5 bases, leaving 15 bases between the germline ends. CDR3 length equals 15 residues. In DNA, the CDR3 is TGTGCCAGCAGCTTAGCCCGGCTCCTAGACGACGAGCAGTACTTC. Protein sequence: CASSLARLLDDEQYF.